The following is a T cell receptor (beta chain) sequence with its context. Its antigen is currently unknown. This sample is drawn from a study of cytomegalovirus exposure and HLA in healthy donors. For the study at large: Earlier work reported 117 million unique TCR beta sequences from 180 million or so T cells.

This CDR3 has 18 amino acids. V lost 5 bases and J lost 2; bases outside the gene matches: 6. Germline V gene data show CDR1 as SGHTA and CDR2 as FQGNSA. Overall study results and limits: Sequencing depth roughly uniform across donors was assumed in presence/absence analyses. A later analysis linked some 17,000 TCR beta sequences to HLA alleles at 0.05 false discovery rate.

Researchers ran the PCR with 60 Vbeta and 13 Jbeta primers. Profiled with immunoSEQ multiplex PCR; TCRdb holds only in-frame clones, not every one. The sample lists some 110,000 clones; 70% to 80% were seen once. The TCR originated in a woman aged 45 to 65 in good health and CMV-seropositive. The rearrangement uses TRBV7-2 and TRBJ2-4; 16 bases are a match to TRBD2. The material sequenced was PBMCs. This CDR3 reads CASSPGLAGGWTKNIQYF. The DNA for the CDR3 is TGTGCCAGCAGCCCGGGACTAGCGGGGGGGTGGACCAAAAACATTCAGTACTTC.